This entry lists 15 T cell receptor beta chains sequenced from one sample in a study of blood T cell repertoires in COVID-19. Profiled with immunoSEQ multiplex PCR; TCRdb holds only in-frame clones, not every one. The sample includes just over 200,000 clones, around 80% of them seen just once. The specimen was peripheral blood. The origin of the receptors is a woman in her 70s with acute or convalescent COVID-19.

This sequence joins TRBV12-5 and TRBJ1-1; possibly TRBD1 for D (5 bases). Trimming shortened V by 7 bases and J by 11 bases, and 17 bases separated the two germline ends. The CDR3 consists of 12 residues. Germline values: CDR1 LGHNT, CDR2 FRNRAP. The CDR3 nucleotides read TGTGCTAGTGTTTCGGAGGGACTGAGTGCTTTCTTT. Its protein product is CASVSEGLSAFF.

The CDR3 sequence is CASSQDIGQGSSGNTIYF. DNA for the CDR3: TGCGCCAGCAGCCAAGATATAGGACAGGGTAGCTCTGGAAACACCATATATTTT. The chain has TRBV4-1 and TRBJ1-3, with 8 bases matching TRBD1. Per germline, CDR1 MGHRA and CDR2 YSYEKL. Losses at the gene ends were 0 bases for V and 0 bases for J; bases not matched to a gene: 7. The CDR3 contains 18 residues.

V and J are TRBV5-4 and TRBJ2-7; TRBD1 agrees at 11 bases. Germline lookup yields CDR1 SGHNT and CDR2 YYREEE (reference sequence). With 4 bases clipped from V and 7 bases from J, the junction kept 10 bases outside the gene matches. CDR3 length: 15 amino acids. This chain's CDR3 is CASSPRTGGETEQYF. CDR3 nucleotides: TGTGCCAGCAGCCCAAGGACAGGGGGCGAAACGGAGCAGTACTTC. The entire variable domain, with the rest obtained from reference TRBV5-4 and TRBJ2-7, is as follows: ETGVTQSPTHLIKTRGQQVTLRCSSQSGHNTVSWYQQALGQGPQFIFQYYREEENGRGNFPPRFSGLQFPNYSSELNVNALELDDSALYLCASSPRTGGETEQYFGPGTRLTVT.

This clone was found a few times. This chain joins TRBV7-2 and TRBJ1-5; 9 bases line up with TRBD1. The length of the CDR3 is 16 residues. Germline lookup yields CDR1 SGHTA and CDR2 FQGNSA. V lost 3 bases and J lost 4; bases outside the gene matches: 7. CDR3 DNA sequence: TGTGCCAGCAGCTTCACCGGGACAGGGATAAATCAGCCCCAGCATTTT. This sequence encodes CASSFTGTGINQPQHF.

J is TRBJ2-1 and V is TRBV5-4; D unclear. This CDR3 has 16 residues. Germline-derived CDR1 and CDR2 are SGHNT and YYREEE (reference sequence). The germline V and J ends were trimmed by 2 bases and 0 bases, with 12 bases remaining between them. The CDR3 coding sequence is TGTGCCAGCAGCTTCGGCGGATCTAGCTCCTACAATGAGCAGTTCTTC. The encoded protein is CASSFGGSSSYNEQFF.

Details on this clone: Other DNA sequences in the same sample also yield this CDR3. This sequence joins TRBV5-1 and TRBJ2-2; D uncertain. This CDR3 has 13 amino acids. The ends were cut back, 1 base at V and 4 bases at J, with 5 bases in the middle. In germline, CDR1 is SGHRS, CDR2 YFSETQ. CDR3 bases: TGCGCCAGCAGCTTGATCTTCACCGGGGAGCTGTTTTTT. Its protein is CASSLIFTGELFF.

The chain has TRBV25-1 and TRBJ1-6, with a tentative D call TRBD1 (6 bases). CDR3 length: 16 amino acids. In germline, CDR1 is MGHDK, CDR2 SYGVNS. The V and J ends lost 6 bases and 0 bases respectively, with 12 bases between them. The chain's CDR3 is CASSPLDSSYNSPLHF. The CDR3 DNA is TGTGCCAGCAGCCCCCTGGACAGCTCCTATAATTCACCCCTCCACTTT. The whole variable domain, filled in from reference TRBV25-1 and TRBJ1-6, reads EADIYQTPRYLVIGTGKKITLECSQTMGHDKMYWYQQDPGMELHLIHYSYGVNSTEKGDLSSESTVSRIRTEHFPLTLESARPSHTSQYLCASSPLDSSYNSPLHFGNGTRLTVT.

The chain employs TRBV12-3 or TRBV12-4 and TRBJ1-2; D is perhaps TRBD1 (5 bases). The CDR3 totals 13 residues. The V end was cut by 3 bases, the J end by 4 bases, with 9 bases between. The chain's CDR3 is CASSFSGIYGYTF. The CDR3 region has the DNA TGTGCCAGCAGTTTTTCAGGGATCTATGGCTACACCTTC.

The V call is TRBV7-8, the J call TRBJ2-7, with 9 bases identical to TRBD2. The CDR3 has 15 amino acids. V shed 1 base, J shed 11 bases, and the junction held 12 bases outside the gene matches. Per the germline V gene, CDR1 is SGHVS and CDR2 is FQNEAQ. The CDR3 region is CASSLGLAGRRLEYF. Here the CDR3 DNA reads TGTGCCAGCAGCTTAGGGCTAGCGGGAAGGCGGTTGGAGTACTTC.

The chain carries TRBV24-1 and TRBJ2-1, with 8 bases aligning to TRBD1. CDR1 is KGHDR and CDR2 is SFDVKD in the germline V gene. This CDR3 region has 12 residues. The V gene end was trimmed by 3 bases and the J gene end by 15 bases; junction bases not matched to a gene: 6. The CDR3 spells CATSDLRTGLFF. As DNA, the CDR3 is TGTGCCACCAGTGATCTAAGGACAGGGCTGTTCTTC.

The chain couples TRBV28 to TRBJ1-6; 10 nucleotides match TRBD1. The CDR3 has 14 residues. Germline V gene sequence: CDR1 MDHEN, CDR2 SYDVKM. V gave up 3 bases and J gave up 10 bases; unmatched junction bases: 3. The CDR3 DNA follows: TGTGCCAGCAGTTTGGGGACAGGGGAATCACCCCTCCACTTT. Its protein product is CASSLGTGESPLHF.

The chain combines TRBV2 with TRBJ1-1; D is uncertain. Germline CDR1 is SNHLY and CDR2 is FYNNEI. CDR3 length: 13 residues. V dropped 5 bases and J dropped 5 bases, with 12 bases sitting between them. The CDR3 here is CASSPSRETEAFF. Here the CDR3 DNA reads TGTGCCAGCAGTCCCTCGAGGGAAACTGAAGCTTTCTTT.

This chain connects TRBV18 to TRBJ2-7, with TRBD2 as a possible D gene (6 bases). Trimming pared 2 bases from V and 5 bases from J, leaving 13 bases between. There are 14 residues in the CDR3. Germline V CDR1 and CDR2: KGHSH, LQKENI. This CDR3 reads CASSPDSGTHEQYF. CDR3 coding DNA: TGTGCCAGCTCACCAGACTCCGGGACTCACGAGCAGTACTTC.

V is TRBV11-2 and J is TRBJ1-6; the D is unclear. Between the trimmed V and J ends, which lost 1 base and 7 bases, there was a span of 2 bases. Germline V gives CDR1 SGHAT, CDR2 FQNNGV. The CDR3 spans 12 residues. The CDR3 loop reads CASSLANSPLHF. CDR3 coding DNA: TGTGCCAGCAGCTTAGCGAATTCACCCCTCCACTTT. Full variable domain (remainder filled in from reference TRBV11-2 and TRBJ1-6): EAGVAQSPRYKIIEKRQSVAFWCNPISGHATLYWYQQILGQGPKLLIQFQNNGVVDDSQLPKDRFSAERLKGVDSTLKIQPAKLEDSAVYLCASSLANSPLHFGNGTRLTVT.

This clone was detected only once. Other DNA sequences of this sample code for an identical CDR3. The chain employs TRBV7-9 and TRBJ2-3; 14 nucleotides agree with TRBD2. The CDR3 covers 16 residues. The germline gives CDR1 SEHNR, CDR2 FQNEAQ (reference sequence). J gave up 3 bases and V 5 bases, and 4 bases lay outside the gene matches. The CDR3 loop reads CASSPGLAGVTDTQYF. In nucleotides, the CDR3 is TGTGCCAGCAGCCCGGGACTAGCGGGAGTTACAGATACGCAGTATTTT.